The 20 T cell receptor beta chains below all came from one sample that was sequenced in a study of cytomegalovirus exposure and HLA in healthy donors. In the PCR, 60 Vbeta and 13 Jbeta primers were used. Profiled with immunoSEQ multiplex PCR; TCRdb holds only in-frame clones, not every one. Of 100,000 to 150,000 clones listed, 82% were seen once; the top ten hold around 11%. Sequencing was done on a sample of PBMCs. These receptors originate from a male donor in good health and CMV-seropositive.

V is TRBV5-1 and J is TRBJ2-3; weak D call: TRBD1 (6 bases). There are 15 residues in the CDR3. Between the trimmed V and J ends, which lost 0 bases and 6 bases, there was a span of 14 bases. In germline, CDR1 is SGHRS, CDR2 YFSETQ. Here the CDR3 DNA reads TGCGCCAGCAGCTTGGGGACAGCGGCCGGGGATACGCAGTATTTT. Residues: CASSLGTAAGDTQYF. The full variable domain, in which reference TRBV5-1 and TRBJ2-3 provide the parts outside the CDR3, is KAGVTQTPRYLIKTRGQQVTLSCSPISGHRSVSWYQQTPGQGLQFLFEYFSETQRNKGNFPGRFSGRQFSNSRSEMNVSTLELGDSALYLCASSLGTAAGDTQYFGPGTRLTVL.

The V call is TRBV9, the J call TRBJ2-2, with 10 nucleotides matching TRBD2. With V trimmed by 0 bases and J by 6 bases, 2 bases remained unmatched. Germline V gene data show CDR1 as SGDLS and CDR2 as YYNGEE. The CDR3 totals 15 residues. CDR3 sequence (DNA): TGTGCCAGCAGCGTAGGGCTAGCGGGGGCCGGGGAGCTGTTTTTT. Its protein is CASSVGLAGAGELFF.

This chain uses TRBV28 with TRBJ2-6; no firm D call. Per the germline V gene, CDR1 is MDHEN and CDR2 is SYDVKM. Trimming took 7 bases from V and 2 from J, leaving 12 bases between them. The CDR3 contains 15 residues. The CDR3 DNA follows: TGTGCCAGCATCTGGGCTGGCGCTGGGGCCAACGTCCTGACTTTC. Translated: CASIWAGAGANVLTF.

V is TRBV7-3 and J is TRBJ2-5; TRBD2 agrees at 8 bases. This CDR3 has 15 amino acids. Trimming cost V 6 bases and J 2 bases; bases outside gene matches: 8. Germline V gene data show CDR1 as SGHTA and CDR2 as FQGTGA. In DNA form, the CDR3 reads TGTGCCAGCAGTCCTCGGGGGGGCGGACAAGAGACCCAGTACTTC. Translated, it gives CASSPRGGGQETQYF.

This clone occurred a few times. The CDR3 nucleotides read TGTGCCAGCAGCAGGGGCCGGGAAGAGACCCAGTACTTC. Encoded protein: CASSRGREETQYF. The chain carries TRBV7-2 and TRBJ2-5; D may be TRBD1 (5 bases). Germline V gene sequence: CDR1 SGHTA, CDR2 FQGNSA. CDR3 length: 13 residues. V lost 5 bases and J lost 3, with 10 bases in between. The whole variable domain, filled in from reference TRBV7-2 and TRBJ2-5, reads GAGVSQSPSNKVTEKGKDVELRCDPISGHTALYWYRQSLGQGLEFLIYFQGNSAPDKSGLPSDRFSAERTGGSVSTLTIQRTQQEDSAVYLCASSRGREETQYFGPGTRLLVL.

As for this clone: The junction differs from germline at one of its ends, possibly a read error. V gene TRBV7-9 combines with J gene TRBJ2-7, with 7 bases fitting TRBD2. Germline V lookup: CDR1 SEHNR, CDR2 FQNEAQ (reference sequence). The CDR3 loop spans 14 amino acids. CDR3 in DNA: TGTGCCAGCAGCTTAGGGAGCGGGGCCCAGGTCTGGCACTTC. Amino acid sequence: CASSLGSGAQVWHF.

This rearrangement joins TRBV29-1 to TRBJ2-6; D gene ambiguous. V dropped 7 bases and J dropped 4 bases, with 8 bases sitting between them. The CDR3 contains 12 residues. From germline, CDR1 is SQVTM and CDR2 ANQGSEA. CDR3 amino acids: CSAQSGANVLTF. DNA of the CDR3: TGCAGCGCCCAGTCAGGGGCCAACGTCCTGACTTTC.

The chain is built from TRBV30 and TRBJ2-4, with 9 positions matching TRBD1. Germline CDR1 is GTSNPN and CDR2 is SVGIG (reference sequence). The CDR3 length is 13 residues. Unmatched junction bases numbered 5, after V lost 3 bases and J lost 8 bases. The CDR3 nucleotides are TGTGCCTGGAGCGTGGGACAGGGAGACATTCAGTACTTC. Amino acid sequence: CAWSVGQGDIQYF.

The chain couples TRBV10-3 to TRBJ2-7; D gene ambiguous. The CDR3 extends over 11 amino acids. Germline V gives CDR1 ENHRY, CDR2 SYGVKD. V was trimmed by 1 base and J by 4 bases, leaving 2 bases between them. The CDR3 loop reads CAISELYEQYF. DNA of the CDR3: TGTGCCATCAGTGAGTTATACGAGCAGTACTTC.

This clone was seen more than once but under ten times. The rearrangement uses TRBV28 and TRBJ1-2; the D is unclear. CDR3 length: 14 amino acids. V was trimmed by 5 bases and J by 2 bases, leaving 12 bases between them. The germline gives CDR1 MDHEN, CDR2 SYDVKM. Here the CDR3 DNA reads TGTGCCAGCAGTACGGGTTTTCCGAACTATGGCTACACCTTC. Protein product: CASSTGFPNYGYTF.

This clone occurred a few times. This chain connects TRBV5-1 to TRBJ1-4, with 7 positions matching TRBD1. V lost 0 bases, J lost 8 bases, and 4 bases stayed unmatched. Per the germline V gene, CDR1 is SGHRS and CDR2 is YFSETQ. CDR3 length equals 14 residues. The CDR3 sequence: CASSLEGQREKLFF. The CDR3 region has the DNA TGCGCCAGCAGCTTGGAGGGACAGCGGGAAAAACTGTTTTTT.

CDR3 bases: TGTGCCAGCAGTTTGGTACTAGCGGTCTACGAGCAGTACTTC. This translates into CASSLVLAVYEQYF. The chain combines TRBV28 with TRBJ2-5; 8 bases are shared with TRBD2. The J call is uncertain, as TRBJ2-7 better fits the DNA end. This CDR3 has 14 residues. CDR1 and CDR2 (germline): MDHEN, SYDVKM.

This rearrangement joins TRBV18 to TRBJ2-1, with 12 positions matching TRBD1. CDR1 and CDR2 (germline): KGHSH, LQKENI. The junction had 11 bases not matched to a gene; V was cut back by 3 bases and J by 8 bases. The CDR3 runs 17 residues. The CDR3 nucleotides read TGTGCCAGCTCACCGCCCGCGGGGACAGGGGGCGGGGATGAGCAGTTCTTC. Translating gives CASSPPAGTGGGDEQFF. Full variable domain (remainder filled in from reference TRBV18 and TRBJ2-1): NAGVMQNPRHLVRRRGQEARLRCSPMKGHSHVYWYRQLPEEGLKFMVYLQKENIIDESGMPKERFSAEFPKEGPSILRIQQVVRGDSAAYFCASSPPAGTGGGDEQFFGPGTRLTVL.

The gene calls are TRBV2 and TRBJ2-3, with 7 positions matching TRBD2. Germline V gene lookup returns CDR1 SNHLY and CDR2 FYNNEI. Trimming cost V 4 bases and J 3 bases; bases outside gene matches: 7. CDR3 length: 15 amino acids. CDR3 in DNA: TGTGCCAGCAGTGGAATGGGCGGGAGTACAGATACGCAGTATTTT. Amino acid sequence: CASSGMGGSTDTQYF.

This CDR3 reads CASSSRLAGVGEQYF. CDR3 in DNA: TGTGCCAGCAGCTCAAGACTAGCGGGAGTGGGCGAGCAGTACTTC. The chain employs TRBV11-2 and TRBJ2-7, with 12 bases aligning to TRBD2. The V gene's germline CDR1 is SGHAT and CDR2 FQNNGV. There are 15 residues in the CDR3. Trimming cost V 4 bases and J 6 bases; bases outside gene matches: 7.

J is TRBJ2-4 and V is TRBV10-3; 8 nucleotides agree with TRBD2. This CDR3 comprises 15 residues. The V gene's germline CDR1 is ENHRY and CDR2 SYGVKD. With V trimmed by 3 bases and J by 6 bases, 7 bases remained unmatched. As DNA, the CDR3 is TGTGCCATCAGTGAACTTGCGGGAGGCGGAAACATTCAGTACTTC. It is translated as CAISELAGGGNIQYF.

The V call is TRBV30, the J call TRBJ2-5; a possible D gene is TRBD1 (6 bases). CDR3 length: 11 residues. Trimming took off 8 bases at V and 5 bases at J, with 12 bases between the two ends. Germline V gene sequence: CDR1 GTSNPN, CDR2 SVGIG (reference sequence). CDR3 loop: CAQQGLETQYF. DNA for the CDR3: TGTGCCCAACAGGGCCTGGAGACCCAGTACTTC.

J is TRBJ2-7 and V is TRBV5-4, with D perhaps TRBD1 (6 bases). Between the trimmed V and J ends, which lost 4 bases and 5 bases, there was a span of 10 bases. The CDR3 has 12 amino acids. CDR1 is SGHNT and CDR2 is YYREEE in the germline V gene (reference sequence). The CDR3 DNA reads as TGTGCCAGCAGCACCGGACAGAACGAGCAGTACTTC. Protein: CASSTGQNEQYF.

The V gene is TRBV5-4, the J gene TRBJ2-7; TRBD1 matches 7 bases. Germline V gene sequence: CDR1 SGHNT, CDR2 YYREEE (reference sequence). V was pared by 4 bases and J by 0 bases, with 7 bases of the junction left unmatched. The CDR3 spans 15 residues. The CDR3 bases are TGTGCCAGCAGCCTGGGACAGCTGAGCTCCTACGAGCAGTACTTC. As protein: CASSLGQLSSYEQYF.

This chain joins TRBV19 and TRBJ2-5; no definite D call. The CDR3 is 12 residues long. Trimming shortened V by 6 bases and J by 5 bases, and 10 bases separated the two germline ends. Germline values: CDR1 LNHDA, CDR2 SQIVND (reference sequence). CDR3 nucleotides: TGTGCCAGTAGCAACCTCCGGGAGACCCAGTACTTC. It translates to CASSNLRETQYF.